The clone carrying this TCR beta chain was observed many times. Its antigen remains unidentified. The data belong to a study of T cells in Graves' hyperthyroidism and ophthalmopathy. Study outcomes and limitations: In the blood, most expanded thyroid clonotypes above 0.001 appeared as well.

V was clipped by 0 bases and J by 3 bases; unmatched bases: 4. This CDR3 contains 15 residues. Per germline, CDR1 MNHNY and CDR2 SVGAGI (reference sequence). Uncontrolled infection, other autoimmune disease, pregnancy and lactation each barred patients from inclusion. The CDR3 regions of TCR beta were amplified from RNA transcripts. Using the HTBI primer set, a first-round RT-PCR was run on the TCR CDR3. TCRdb reanalysed the multiplex PCR reads using MiXCR and keeps one entry per CDR3 protein. The data contain around 350,000 distinct CDR3 sequences, roughly 15% of them singletons. The TCR originated in a woman aged 25 to 39 with Graves' ophthalmopathy. The material sequenced was blood. The chain couples TRBV6-6 to TRBJ2-5; TRBD1 agrees at 7 bases. CDR3 region: CASSYSTQGEETQYF. The CDR3 region has the DNA TGTGCCAGCAGTTACTCGACCCAGGGGGAAGAGACCCAGTACTTC.